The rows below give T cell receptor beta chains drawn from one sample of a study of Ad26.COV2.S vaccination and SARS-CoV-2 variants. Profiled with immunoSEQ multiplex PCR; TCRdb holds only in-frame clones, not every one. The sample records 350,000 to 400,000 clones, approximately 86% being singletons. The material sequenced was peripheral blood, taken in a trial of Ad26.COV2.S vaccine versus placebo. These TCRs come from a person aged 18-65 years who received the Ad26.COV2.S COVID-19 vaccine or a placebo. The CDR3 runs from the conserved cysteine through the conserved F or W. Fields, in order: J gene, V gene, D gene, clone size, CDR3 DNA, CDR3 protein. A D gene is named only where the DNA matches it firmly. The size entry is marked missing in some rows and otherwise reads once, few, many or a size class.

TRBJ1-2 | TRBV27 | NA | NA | TGTGCCAGCAGTTCCTCCGGGACGGACTATGGCTACACCTTC | CASSSSGTDYGYTF
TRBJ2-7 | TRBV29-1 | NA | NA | TGCAGCGTGAGCCCGTTTAACTCCTACGAGCAGTACTTC | CSVSPFNSYEQYF
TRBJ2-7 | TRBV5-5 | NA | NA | TGTGCCAGCAGCGTGGACAGTCCCAGCGAGCAGTACTTC | CASSVDSPSEQYF
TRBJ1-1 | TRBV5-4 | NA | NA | TGTGCCAGCAGCTCCCCCAGCAGCAGCCGCACTGAAGCTTTCTTT | CASSSPSSSRTEAFF
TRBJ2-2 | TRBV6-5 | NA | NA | TGTGCCAGCAGTCCCCAACGAGGCACCGGGGAGCTGTTTTTT | CASSPQRGTGELFF
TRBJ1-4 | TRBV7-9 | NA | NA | TGTGCCAGCAGCTTAGTTGATGCAACTAATGAAAAACTGTTTTTT | CASSLVDATNEKLFF
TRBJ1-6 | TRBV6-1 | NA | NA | TGTGCCAGCAGTGACAGGGCCTATTCACCCCTCCACTTT | CASSDRAYSPLHF
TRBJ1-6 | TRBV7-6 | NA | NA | TGTGCCAGCAGCTTGGGGGGGGTGGATAATTCACCCCTCCACTTT | CASSLGGVDNSPLHF
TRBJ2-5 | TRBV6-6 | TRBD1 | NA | TGTGCCAGCAGTCCGGGGACAGTCGAAGAGACCCAGTACTTC | CASSPGTVEETQYF
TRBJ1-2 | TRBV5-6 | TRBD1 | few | TGTGCCAGCAGCCGGACAGGGAGAAACTATGGCTACACCTTC | CASSRTGRNYGYTF
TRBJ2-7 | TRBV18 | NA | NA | TGTGCCAGCTCACCACCGGGATCCTACGAGCAGTACTTC | CASSPPGSYEQYF
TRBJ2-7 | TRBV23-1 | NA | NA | TGCGCCAGCAGTCAATGGGGCAAGACCTACGAGCAGTACTTC | CASSQWGKTYEQYF
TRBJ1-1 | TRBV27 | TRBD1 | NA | TGTGCCAGCAGTAAAGGGGGCCTCGGCCACACTGAAGCTTTCTTT | CASSKGGLGHTEAFF
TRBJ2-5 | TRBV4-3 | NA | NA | TGCGCCAGCAGCCGTGGGAGAAGAGACTCGGTATCGACCCAGTACTTC | CASSRGRRDSVSTQYF
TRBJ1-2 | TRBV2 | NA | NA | TGTGCCAGCCGGGGGCAGTCCTATGGCTACACCTTC | CASRGQSYGYTF
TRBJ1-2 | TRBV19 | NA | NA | TGTGCCAGTAGTCCGTCGCGGCCGGGGTTACATGGCTACACCTTC | CASSPSRPGLHGYTF
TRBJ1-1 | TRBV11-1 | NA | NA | TGTGCCAGCAGCTTAGGACGGTGGGGTGAAACCACTGAAGCTTTCTTT | CASSLGRWGETTEAFF
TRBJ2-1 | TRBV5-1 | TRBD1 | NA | TGCGCCACGGGACAGGGCCACAATGAGCAGTTCTTC | CATGQGHNEQFF